Each of the 27 T cell receptor beta chains below was sequenced from the same sample in a study of cytomegalovirus exposure and HLA in healthy donors. PCR used 60 Vbeta primers and 13 Jbeta primers. Sequencing used immunoSEQ multiplex PCR; TCRdb keeps in-frame clones, though not all of them. Here the sample spans some 110,000 clones, roughly two thirds being singletons. The sequencing input was PBMCs. These receptor sequences come from a man aged 25 to 45 in good health and CMV-seronegative.

The CDR3 sequence: CACRDRDTGELFF. CDR3 bases: TGTGCCTGCCGGGACAGGGACACCGGGGAGCTGTTTTTT. V and J are TRBV6-6 and TRBJ2-2, with 9 bases fitting TRBD1. This CDR3 has 13 residues. V lost 11 bases and J lost 3; bases outside the gene matches: 4. From germline, CDR1 is MNHNY and CDR2 SVGAGI (reference sequence).

The V call is TRBV19, the J call TRBJ1-1; 7 bases are a match to TRBD1. With V trimmed by 6 bases and J by 1 base, 8 bases remained unmatched. The CDR3 totals 15 residues. Germline V CDR1 and CDR2: LNHDA, SQIVND (reference sequence). CDR3 sequence (DNA): TGTGCCAGTAGAACCGGACAGGCCCCGAACACTGAAGCTTTCTTT. Its translation is CASRTGQAPNTEAFF. Full variable domain (missing parts from reference TRBV19 and TRBJ1-1): DGGITQSPKYLFRKEGQNVTLSCEQNLNHDAMYWYRQDPGQGLRLIYYSQIVNDFQKGDIAEGYSVSREKKESFPLTVTSAQKNPTAFYLCASRTGQAPNTEAFFGQGTRLTVV.

This clone has a handful of counts. The CDR3 region is CASSLTGTHSTDTQYF. The CDR3 DNA sequence: TGTGCCAGCAGCCTAACCGGGACACACAGCACAGATACGCAGTATTTT. The chain has TRBV7-9 and TRBJ2-3; the D gene is possibly TRBD1 (6 bases). This CDR3 has 16 residues. The V gene lost 5 bases and the J gene lost 0 bases, with 15 bases spanning the gap. Germline assignment: CDR1 SEHNR and CDR2 FQNEAQ (reference sequence).

This clone was recorded a few times. The chain uses TRBV6-6 and TRBJ2-7; tentatively, D is TRBD2 (6 bases). The CDR3 extends over 13 amino acids. Germline CDR1 and CDR2: MNHNY and SVGAGI (reference sequence). Trimming removed 8 bases at V and 6 bases at J, with 17 bases between. CDR3 loop: CASGGGVSREQYF. The CDR3 DNA reads TGTGCCAGCGGAGGCGGGGTCTCACGCGAGCAGTACTTC.

This clone was counted only a few times. The chain uses TRBV27 and TRBJ2-5, with 14 positions matching TRBD2. The ends lost 5 bases at V and 11 bases at J; junction bases unmatched: 4. The CDR3 consists of 13 residues. Germline-derived CDR1 and CDR2 are MNHEY and SMNVEV (reference sequence). The CDR3 nucleotides read TGTGCCAGCAGTCCGGGACTAGCGGGAGAGCAGTACTTC. Residues: CASSPGLAGEQYF.

This chain links TRBV28 with TRBJ1-1; D gene uncertain. Germline V CDR1 and CDR2: MDHEN, SYDVKM. With 7 bases removed from V and 5 bases from J, the gap between germline ends came to 14 bases. CDR3 length equals 13 residues. The CDR3 DNA is TGTGCCAGCACGGATCCCCCGGGGACTGAAGCTTTCTTT. This encodes CASTDPPGTEAFF.

This chain joins TRBV30 and TRBJ1-5, with a weak D call TRBD1 (5 bases). CDR1 and CDR2 from the germline V gene are GTSNPN and SVGIG (reference sequence). The V and J ends lost 2 bases and 7 bases respectively, with 12 bases between them. The length of the CDR3 is 13 residues. The CDR3 nucleotides read TGTGCCTGGAGTTTTGACAGAAGACAGCCCCAGCATTTT. It is translated as CAWSFDRRQPQHF.

The rearrangement links TRBV7-6 to TRBJ2-7; 10 bases agree with TRBD1. The J segment lost 3 bases and the V segment lost 4 bases, leaving 3 bases of the junction unmatched. CDR3 size: 14 residues. Per germline, CDR1 SGHVS and CDR2 FNYEAQ. In DNA form, the CDR3 reads TGTGCCAGCAGCTCGGGACAGGGGAACTACGAGCAGTACTTC. Translating it yields CASSSGQGNYEQYF.

The CDR3 protein is CATLGARGYNEQFF. The DNA of the CDR3 is TGTGCCACCCTAGGGGCTAGGGGGTACAATGAGCAGTTCTTC. The J gene is TRBJ2-1, the V gene TRBV28; weak D call: TRBD1 (6 bases). This CDR3 contains 14 residues. Germline-derived CDR1 and CDR2 are MDHEN and SYDVKM. Trimming cost V 10 bases and J 4 bases, with 17 bases left between them.

The J gene is TRBJ2-3, the V gene TRBV30; 7 bases line up with TRBD2. Germline V gene lookup returns CDR1 GTSNPN and CDR2 SVGIG (reference sequence). V lost 1 base, J lost 3 bases, and 7 bases stayed unmatched. CDR3 size: 15 residues. The CDR3 protein is CAWSAETSKTDTQYF. CDR3 sequence (DNA): TGTGCCTGGAGTGCGGAGACTAGCAAGACAGATACGCAGTATTTT.

This chain uses TRBV11-1 with TRBJ2-7; 9 positions match TRBD2. After removal of 3 bases from V and 0 bases from J, the junction contained 6 bases not matched to a gene. The CDR3 is 16 amino acids. Germline V CDR1 and CDR2: SGHAT, FQDESV (reference sequence). Here the CDR3 DNA reads TGTGCCAGCAGCTTGACTAGCGGCCTTAGCTCCTACGAGCAGTACTTC. Translating gives CASSLTSGLSSYEQYF.

Comments on this clone: The junction differs from germline at one of its ends, possibly a read error. The rearrangement links TRBV30 to TRBJ1-2; D may be TRBD1 (5 bases). Germline assignment: CDR1 GTSNPN and CDR2 SVGIG (reference sequence). This CDR3 comprises 15 residues. The DNA of the CDR3 is TGTGCCGGGAGGGGCGGACTAAGAGCTAACTATGGCTACACCTTC. Protein sequence: CAGRGGLRANYGYTF.

This rearrangement joins TRBV11-3 to TRBJ2-7, with 7 bases identical to TRBD2. The ends lost 1 base at V and 3 bases at J; junction bases unmatched: 6. Germline V lookup: CDR1 SGHNT, CDR2 YENEEA. The CDR3 extends over 15 amino acids. In DNA form, the CDR3 reads TGTGCCAGCAGCTTAGGGCACGGGAGGATCTACGAGCAGTACTTC. This gives the protein CASSLGHGRIYEQYF.

The chain is built from TRBV9 and TRBJ2-5; 9 bases are shared with TRBD2. CDR1 SGDLS and CDR2 YYNGEE come from the germline V gene. The CDR3 is 16 amino acids. Trimming at V came to 0 bases and at J to 4 bases, leaving 7 bases not matched to a gene. This CDR3 is CASSVASGTFGETQYF. CDR3 bases: TGTGCCAGCAGCGTAGCTAGCGGGACCTTTGGAGAGACCCAGTACTTC.

The chain is built from TRBV6-6 and TRBJ2-7; the match to TRBD1 covers 10 bases. Germline trimming cut 7 bases from V and 5 bases from J; bases unmatched to any gene: 11. The CDR3 totals 15 residues. The V gene's germline CDR1 is MNHNY and CDR2 SVGAGI (reference sequence). CDR3 bases: TGTGCCAGCAACGAACCGGGACAGGGGACCCACGAGCAGTACTTC. Protein: CASNEPGQGTHEQYF.

The chain has TRBV2 and TRBJ1-6; maybe TRBD1 (5 bases). V was pared by 6 bases and J by 6 bases, with 12 bases between. This CDR3 spans 14 amino acids. CDR1 SNHLY and CDR2 FYNNEI come from the germline V gene. This chain's CDR3 is CASRPRVPNSPLHF. CDR3 nucleotides: TGTGCCAGCAGACCCAGGGTTCCTAATTCACCCCTCCACTTT.

The chain is built from TRBV7-2 and TRBJ2-5; TRBD2 aligns across 10 bases. The CDR3 consists of 15 residues. J was trimmed by 3 bases and V by 5 bases; bases with no gene match: 6. The germline V gene has CDR1 SGHTA and CDR2 FQGNSA. The CDR3: CASSLRGTSEETQYF. DNA of the CDR3: TGTGCCAGCAGCCTTAGGGGGACTAGCGAAGAGACCCAGTACTTC.

This sequence joins TRBV29-1 and TRBJ2-2; D is unresolved. The V gene lost 5 bases and the J gene lost 5 bases, with 3 bases spanning the gap. The CDR3 contains 10 residues. Per germline, CDR1 SQVTM and CDR2 ANQGSEA. The CDR3 coding sequence is TGCAGCGTTCAGACCGGGGAGCTGTTTTTT. Residues: CSVQTGELFF.

The V call is TRBV7-2, the J call TRBJ2-1; TRBD2 is a possible D gene (5 bases). The germline gives CDR1 SGHTA, CDR2 FQGNSA. The CDR3 length is 15 residues. Trimming took 5 bases from V and 0 from J, leaving 11 bases between them. For the CDR3, the DNA is TGTGCCAGCAGCCCTAGGAGGAGCTCCTACAATGAGCAGTTCTTC. Translated: CASSPRRSSYNEQFF.

This clone was seen a handful of times. The chain combines TRBV11-3 with TRBJ2-7; TRBD1 aligns across 8 bases. Germline CDR1 is SGHNT and CDR2 is YENEEA. This CDR3 is 13 amino acids long. V lost 5 bases to trimming and J lost 2 bases; unmatched junction nucleotides: 2. CDR3 sequence: CASSQGQAYEQYF. The CDR3, as DNA: TGTGCCAGCAGCCAGGGACAGGCCTACGAGCAGTACTTC.

The chain carries TRBV9 and TRBJ1-3; possibly TRBD1 for D (5 bases). CDR3 length: 16 amino acids. Trimming cost V 3 bases and J 0 bases, with 13 bases left between them. CDR1 is SGDLS and CDR2 is YYNGEE in the germline V gene. This CDR3 is CASSETLTVSGNTIYF. CDR3 bases: TGTGCCAGCAGCGAGACACTGACAGTCTCTGGAAACACCATATATTTT.

The chain recombines TRBV7-2 with TRBJ2-1; a weak D match, TRBD2 (6 bases). V was clipped by 1 base and J by 6 bases, with 22 bases between them. Germline-derived CDR1 and CDR2 are SGHTA and FQGNSA. This CDR3 has 18 residues. Written as DNA, the CDR3 is TGTGCCAGCAGCTTAGAAGGTGACTGGGGGAGGCAAGCCAATGAGCAGTTCTTC. Its protein product is CASSLEGDWGRQANEQFF.

The chain links TRBV11-3 to TRBJ2-7; 10 positions match TRBD2. CDR1 and CDR2 from the germline V gene are SGHNT and YENEEA. The CDR3 runs 15 residues. The V segment lost 4 bases and the J segment 7 bases; nucleotides outside the gene matches: 10. For the CDR3, the DNA is TGTGCCAGCAGCTCGGAGCGGGGGGGCGGGGTGGAGCAGTACTTC. Translated, it gives CASSSERGGGVEQYF.

CDR3 region: CASSRQAGALGYEQYF. As DNA, the CDR3 is TGCGCCAGCAGCCGACAGGCAGGGGCTCTTGGATACGAGCAGTACTTC. This chain joins TRBV4-1 and TRBJ2-5; D perhaps matches TRBD1 (6 bases). The DNA end favors TRBJ2-7, so the J call may be wrong. There are 16 residues in the CDR3. Germline CDR1 and CDR2: MGHRA and YSYEKL.

This clone was seen more than once but under ten times. The rearrangement uses TRBV6-5 and TRBJ2-3; 7 positions match TRBD1. Germline V CDR1 and CDR2: MNHEY, SVGAGI. The CDR3 is 16 amino acids. V dropped 4 bases and J dropped 0; count of bases not matched to a gene: 7. In DNA form, the CDR3 reads TGTGCCAGCAGTTCCGTCCGGACAGGAAGCACAGATACGCAGTATTTT. Protein sequence: CASSSVRTGSTDTQYF.

The chain carries TRBV10-3 and TRBJ1-4; 11 bases line up with TRBD1. Germline-derived CDR1 and CDR2 are ENHRY and SYGVKD. V lost 6 bases to trimming and J lost 6 bases; unmatched junction nucleotides: 0. The CDR3 runs to 13 residues. The CDR3 loop reads CAIRDRGHEKLFF. The CDR3 coding sequence is TGTGCCATCAGGGACAGGGGGCATGAAAAACTGTTTTTT.

This clone showed up just a few times. The chain uses TRBV11-2 and TRBJ1-4; the D gene is possibly TRBD1 (5 bases). Trimming removed 9 bases at V and 4 bases at J, with 9 bases between. From germline, CDR1 is SGHAT and CDR2 FQNNGV. The CDR3 is made up of 12 amino acids. The CDR3 nucleotides read TGTGCCAGGGGGCTGGGTAATGAAAAACTGTTTTTT. This encodes CARGLGNEKLFF.